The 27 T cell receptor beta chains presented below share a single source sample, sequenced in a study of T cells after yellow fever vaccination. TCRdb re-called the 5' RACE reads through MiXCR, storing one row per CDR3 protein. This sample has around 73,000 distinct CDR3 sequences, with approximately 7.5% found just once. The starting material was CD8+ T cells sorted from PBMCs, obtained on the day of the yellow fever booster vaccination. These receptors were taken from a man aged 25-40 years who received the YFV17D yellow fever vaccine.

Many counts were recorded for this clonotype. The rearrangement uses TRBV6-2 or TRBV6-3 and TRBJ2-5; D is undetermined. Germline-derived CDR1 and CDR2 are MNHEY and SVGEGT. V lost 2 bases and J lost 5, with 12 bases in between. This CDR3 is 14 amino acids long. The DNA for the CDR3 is TGTGCCAGCAGTTACGTGGGTTCTGTTGAGACCCAGTACTTC. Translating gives CASSYVGSVETQYF.

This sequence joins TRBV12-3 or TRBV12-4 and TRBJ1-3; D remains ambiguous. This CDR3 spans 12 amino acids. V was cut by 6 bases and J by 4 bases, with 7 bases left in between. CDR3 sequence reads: CASSSGGNTIYF. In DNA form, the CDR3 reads TGTGCCAGCAGCAGTGGGGGAAACACCATATATTTT.

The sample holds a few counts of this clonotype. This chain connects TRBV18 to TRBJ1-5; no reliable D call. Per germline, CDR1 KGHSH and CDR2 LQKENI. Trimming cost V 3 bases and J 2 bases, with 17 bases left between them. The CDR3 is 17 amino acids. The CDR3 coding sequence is TGTGCCAGCTCACCCCAAAACGGGGTCGGAGGCAATCAGCCCCAGCATTTT. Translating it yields CASSPQNGVGGNQPQHF.

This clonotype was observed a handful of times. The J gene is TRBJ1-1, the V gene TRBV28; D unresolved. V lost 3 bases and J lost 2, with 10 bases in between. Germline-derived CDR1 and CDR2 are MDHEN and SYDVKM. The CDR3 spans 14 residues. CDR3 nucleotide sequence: TGTGCCAGCAGTTTTTTGACACTTAACACTGAAGCTTTCTTT. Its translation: CASSFLTLNTEAFF.

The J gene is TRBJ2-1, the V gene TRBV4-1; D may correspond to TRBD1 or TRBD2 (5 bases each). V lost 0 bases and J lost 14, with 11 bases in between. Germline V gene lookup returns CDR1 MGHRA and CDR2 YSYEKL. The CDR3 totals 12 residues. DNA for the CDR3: TGCGCCAGCAGCCAAGACGGGGCCACGGAGTTCTTC. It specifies CASSQDGATEFF.

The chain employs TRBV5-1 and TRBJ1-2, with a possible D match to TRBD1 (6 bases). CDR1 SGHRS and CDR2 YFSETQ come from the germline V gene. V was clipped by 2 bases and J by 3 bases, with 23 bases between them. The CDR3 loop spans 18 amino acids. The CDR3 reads CASSFIKPGQNPDYGYTF. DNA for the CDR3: TGCGCCAGCAGCTTTATTAAACCGGGACAAAATCCGGACTATGGCTACACCTTC.

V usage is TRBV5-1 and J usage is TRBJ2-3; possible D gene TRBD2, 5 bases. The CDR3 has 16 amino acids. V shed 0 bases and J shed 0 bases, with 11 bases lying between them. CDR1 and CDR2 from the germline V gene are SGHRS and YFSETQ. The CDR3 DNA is TGCGCCAGCAGCTTGGCCGCGGGTTTTAGCACAGATACGCAGTATTTT. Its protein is CASSLAAGFSTDTQYF. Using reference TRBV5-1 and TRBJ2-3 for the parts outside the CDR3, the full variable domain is KAGVTQTPRYLIKTRGQQVTLSCSPISGHRSVSWYQQTPGQGLQFLFEYFSETQRNKGNFPGRFSGRQFSNSRSEMNVSTLELGDSALYLCASSLAAGFSTDTQYFGPGTRLTVL.

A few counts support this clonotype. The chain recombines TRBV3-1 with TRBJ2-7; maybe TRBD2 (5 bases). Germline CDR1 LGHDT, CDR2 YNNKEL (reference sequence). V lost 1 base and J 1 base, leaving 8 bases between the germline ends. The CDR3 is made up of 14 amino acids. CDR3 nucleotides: TGTGCCAGCAGCCAAGGGGCGGGTTCCTACGAGCAGTACTTC. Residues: CASSQGAGSYEQYF.

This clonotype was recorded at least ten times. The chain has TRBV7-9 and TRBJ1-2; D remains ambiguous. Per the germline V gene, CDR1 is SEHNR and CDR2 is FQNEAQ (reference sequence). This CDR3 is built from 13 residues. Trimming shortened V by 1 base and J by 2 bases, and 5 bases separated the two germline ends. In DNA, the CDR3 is TGTGCCAGCAGCTTAGTATCGAACTATGGCTACACCTTC. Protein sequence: CASSLVSNYGYTF.

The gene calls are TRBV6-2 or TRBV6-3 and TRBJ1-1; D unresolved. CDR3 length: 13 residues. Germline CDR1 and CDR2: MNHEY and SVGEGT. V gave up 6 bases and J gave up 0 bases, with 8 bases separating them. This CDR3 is CASRKKMNTEAFF. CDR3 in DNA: TGTGCCAGCAGAAAGAAGATGAACACTGAAGCTTTCTTT.

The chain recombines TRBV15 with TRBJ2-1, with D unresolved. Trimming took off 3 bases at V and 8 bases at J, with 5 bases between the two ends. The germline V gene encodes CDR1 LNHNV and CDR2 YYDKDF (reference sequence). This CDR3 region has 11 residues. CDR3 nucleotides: TGTGCCACCAGCAGGGGCGATGAGCAGTTCTTC. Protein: CATSRGDEQFF.

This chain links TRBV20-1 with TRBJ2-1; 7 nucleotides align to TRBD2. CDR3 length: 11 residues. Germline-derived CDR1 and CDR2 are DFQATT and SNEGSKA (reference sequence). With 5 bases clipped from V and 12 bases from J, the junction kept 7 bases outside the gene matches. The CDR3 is CSAGGGSRQFF. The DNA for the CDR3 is TGCAGTGCTGGGGGGGGGAGTCGGCAGTTCTTC.

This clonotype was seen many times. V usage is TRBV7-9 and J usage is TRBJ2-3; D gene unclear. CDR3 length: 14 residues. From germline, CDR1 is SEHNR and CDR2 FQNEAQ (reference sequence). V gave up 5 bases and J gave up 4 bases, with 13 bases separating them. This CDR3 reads CASSSPGLPDTQYF. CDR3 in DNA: TGTGCCAGCAGCAGCCCAGGCCTTCCAGATACGCAGTATTTT.

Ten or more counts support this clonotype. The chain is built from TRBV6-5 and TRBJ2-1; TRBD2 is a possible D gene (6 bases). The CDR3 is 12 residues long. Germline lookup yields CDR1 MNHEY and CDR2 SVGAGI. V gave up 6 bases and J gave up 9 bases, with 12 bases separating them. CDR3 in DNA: TGTGCCAGCAGCCAACGAGCGGGTGAGCAGTTCTTC. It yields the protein CASSQRAGEQFF.

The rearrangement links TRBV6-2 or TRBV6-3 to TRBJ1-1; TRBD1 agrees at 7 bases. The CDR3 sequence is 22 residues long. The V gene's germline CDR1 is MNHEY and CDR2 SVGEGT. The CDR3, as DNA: TGTGTAATCGATGGTCGCGTCGCCGAGGGTCCCGGACAGGCTCCCATGAACACTGAAGCTTTCTTT. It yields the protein CVIDGRVAEGPGQAPMNTEAFF.

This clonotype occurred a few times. CDR3 region: CASSPGPGGQGPNQPQHF. CDR3 nucleotides: TGCGCCAGCAGCCCAGGACCCGGAGGACAGGGCCCCAATCAGCCCCAGCATTTT. This rearrangement joins TRBV4-3 to TRBJ1-5; 8 bases align to TRBD1. The CDR3 is 18 residues long. CDR1 is LGHNA, CDR2 YSLEER, per germline. With 4 bases clipped from V and 3 bases from J, the junction kept 14 bases outside the gene matches.

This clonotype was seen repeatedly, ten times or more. The CDR3 protein is CASSVDSGASGELFF. The DNA for the CDR3 is TGTGCCAGCAGCGTAGACTCGGGAGCAAGCGGGGAGCTGTTTTTT. The V gene is TRBV9, the J gene TRBJ2-2; D might be TRBD2 (6 bases). Germline CDR1 reads SGDLS; CDR2 reads YYNGEE. The CDR3 has 15 residues. Deletions cut 0 bases from V and 7 bases from J, with 13 bases between.

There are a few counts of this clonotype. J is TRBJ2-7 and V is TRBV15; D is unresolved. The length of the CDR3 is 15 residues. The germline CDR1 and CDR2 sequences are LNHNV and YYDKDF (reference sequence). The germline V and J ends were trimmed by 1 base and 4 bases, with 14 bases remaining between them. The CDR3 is CATSRAGEGGYEQYF. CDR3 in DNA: TGTGCCACCAGCAGAGCGGGTGAAGGTGGTTACGAGCAGTACTTC.

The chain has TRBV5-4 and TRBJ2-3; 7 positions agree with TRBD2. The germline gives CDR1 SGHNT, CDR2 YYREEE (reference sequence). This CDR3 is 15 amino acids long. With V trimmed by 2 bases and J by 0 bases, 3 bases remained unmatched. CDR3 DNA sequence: TGTGCCAGCAGCTTCGGCGGGAGCAGCACAGATACGCAGTATTTT. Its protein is CASSFGGSSTDTQYF.

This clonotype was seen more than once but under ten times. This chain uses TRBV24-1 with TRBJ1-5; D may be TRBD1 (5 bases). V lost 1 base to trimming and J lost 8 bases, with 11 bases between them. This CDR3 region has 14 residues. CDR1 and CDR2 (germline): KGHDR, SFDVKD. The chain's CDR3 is CATSDFDRSKPQHF. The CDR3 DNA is TGTGCCACCAGTGATTTCGACAGATCTAAGCCCCAGCATTTT.

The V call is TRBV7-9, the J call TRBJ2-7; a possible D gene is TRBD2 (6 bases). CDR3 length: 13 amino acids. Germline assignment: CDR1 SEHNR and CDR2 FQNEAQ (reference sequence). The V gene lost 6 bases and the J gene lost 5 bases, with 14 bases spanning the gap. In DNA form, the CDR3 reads TGTGCCAGCAGTCCGCCGGGACTGGACGAGCAGTACTTC. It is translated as CASSPPGLDEQYF.

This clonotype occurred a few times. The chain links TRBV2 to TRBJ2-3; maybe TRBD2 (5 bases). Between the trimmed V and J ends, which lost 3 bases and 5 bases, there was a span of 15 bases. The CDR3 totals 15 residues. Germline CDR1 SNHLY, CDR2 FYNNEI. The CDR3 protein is CASSERAAVKDTQYF. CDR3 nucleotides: TGTGCCAGCAGTGAGCGGGCCGCGGTAAAAGATACGCAGTATTTT.

In DNA, the CDR3 is TGTGCCAGCAAGCTAGCGGAGGGCTCCTACAATGAGCAGTTCTTC. It is translated as CASKLAEGSYNEQFF. The chain recombines TRBV6-1 with TRBJ2-1; 7 bases map to TRBD2. The length of the CDR3 is 15 residues. Germline V gives CDR1 MNHNS, CDR2 SASEGT. V was pared by 7 bases and J by 0 bases, with 6 bases of the junction left unmatched.

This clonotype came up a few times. The CDR3 nucleotides read TGTGCCAGCAGTGAAGCGGGGGGGGGCGCAGGGGAGCAGTTCTTC. Protein sequence: CASSEAGGGAGEQFF. The chain has TRBV2 and TRBJ2-1, with D perhaps matching TRBD2 (7 bases). This CDR3 has 15 residues. Trimming removed 0 bases at V and 10 bases at J, with 16 bases between. Germline V gives CDR1 SNHLY, CDR2 FYNNEI.

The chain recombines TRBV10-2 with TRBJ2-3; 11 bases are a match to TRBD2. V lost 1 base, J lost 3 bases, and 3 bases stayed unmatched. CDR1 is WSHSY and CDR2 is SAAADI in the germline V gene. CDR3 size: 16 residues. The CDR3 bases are TGCGCCAGCAGTGAGTTGGCTAGCGGGGGGACAGATACGCAGTATTTT. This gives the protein CASSELASGGTDTQYF.

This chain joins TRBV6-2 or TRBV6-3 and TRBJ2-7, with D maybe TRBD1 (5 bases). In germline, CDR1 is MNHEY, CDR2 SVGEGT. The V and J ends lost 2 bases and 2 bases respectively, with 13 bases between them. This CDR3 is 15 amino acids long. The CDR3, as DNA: TGTGCCAGCAGTTACGTCGAGCGCAGGGCCTACGAGCAGTACTTC. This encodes CASSYVERRAYEQYF.

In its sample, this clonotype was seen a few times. CDR3 coding DNA: TGTGCCAGCAGTCGCCGGGGGGGTAGCACCGGGGAGCTGTTTTTT. Its protein product is CASSRRGGSTGELFF. The chain uses TRBV2 and TRBJ2-2; 8 nucleotides match TRBD2. Germline trimming cut 5 bases from V and 4 bases from J; bases unmatched to any gene: 6. Per the germline V gene, CDR1 is SNHLY and CDR2 is FYNNEI. This CDR3 has 15 amino acids.